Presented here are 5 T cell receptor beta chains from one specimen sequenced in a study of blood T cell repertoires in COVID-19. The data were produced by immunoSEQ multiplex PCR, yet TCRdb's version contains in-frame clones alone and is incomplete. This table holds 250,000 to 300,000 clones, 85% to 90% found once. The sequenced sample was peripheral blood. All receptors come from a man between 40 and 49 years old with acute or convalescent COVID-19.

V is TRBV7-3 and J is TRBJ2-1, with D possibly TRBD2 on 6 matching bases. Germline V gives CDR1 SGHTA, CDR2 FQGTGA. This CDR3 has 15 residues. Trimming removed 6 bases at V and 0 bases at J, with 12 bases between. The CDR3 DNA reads TGTGCCAGCAGGGAGGACGGGAGCTCCTACAATGAGCAGTTCTTC. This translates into CASREDGSSYNEQFF.

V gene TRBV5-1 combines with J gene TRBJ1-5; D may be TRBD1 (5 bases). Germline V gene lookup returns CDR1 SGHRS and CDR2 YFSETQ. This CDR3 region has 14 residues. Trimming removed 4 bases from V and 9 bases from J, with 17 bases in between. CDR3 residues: CASSTDSPSGPQHF. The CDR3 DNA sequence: TGCGCCAGCAGCACAGACAGTCCCAGTGGGCCCCAGCATTTT.

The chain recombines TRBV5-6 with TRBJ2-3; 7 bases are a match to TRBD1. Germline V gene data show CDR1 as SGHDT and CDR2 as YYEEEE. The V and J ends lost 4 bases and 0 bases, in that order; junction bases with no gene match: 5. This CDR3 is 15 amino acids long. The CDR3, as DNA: TGTGCCAGCAGCGTGGGACAGCTAAGCACAGATACGCAGTATTTT. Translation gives CASSVGQLSTDTQYF. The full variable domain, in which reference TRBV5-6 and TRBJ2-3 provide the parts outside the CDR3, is DAGVTQSPTHLIKTRGQQVTLRCSPKSGHDTVSWYQQALGQGPQFIFQYYEEEERQRGNFPDRFSGHQFPNYSSELNVNALLLGDSALYLCASSVGQLSTDTQYFGPGTRLTVL.

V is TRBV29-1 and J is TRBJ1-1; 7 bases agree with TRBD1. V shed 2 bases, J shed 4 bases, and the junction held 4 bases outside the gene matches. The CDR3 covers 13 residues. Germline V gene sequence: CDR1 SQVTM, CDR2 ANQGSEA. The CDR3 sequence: CSVEKGAGTEAFF. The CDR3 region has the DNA TGCAGCGTTGAAAAGGGGGCTGGCACTGAAGCTTTCTTT.

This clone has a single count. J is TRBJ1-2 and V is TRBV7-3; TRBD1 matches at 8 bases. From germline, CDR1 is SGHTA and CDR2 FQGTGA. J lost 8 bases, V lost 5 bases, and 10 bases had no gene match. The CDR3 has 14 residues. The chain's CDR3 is CASSETADRAGYTF. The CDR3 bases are TGTGCCAGCAGCGAAACCGCGGACAGGGCAGGCTACACCTTC. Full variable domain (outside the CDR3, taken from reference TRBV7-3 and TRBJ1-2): GAGVSQTPSNKVTEKGKYVELRCDPISGHTALYWYRQSLGQGPEFLIYFQGTGAADDSGLPNDRFFAVRPEGSVSTLKIQRTERGDSAVYLCASSETADRAGYTFGSGTRLTVV.